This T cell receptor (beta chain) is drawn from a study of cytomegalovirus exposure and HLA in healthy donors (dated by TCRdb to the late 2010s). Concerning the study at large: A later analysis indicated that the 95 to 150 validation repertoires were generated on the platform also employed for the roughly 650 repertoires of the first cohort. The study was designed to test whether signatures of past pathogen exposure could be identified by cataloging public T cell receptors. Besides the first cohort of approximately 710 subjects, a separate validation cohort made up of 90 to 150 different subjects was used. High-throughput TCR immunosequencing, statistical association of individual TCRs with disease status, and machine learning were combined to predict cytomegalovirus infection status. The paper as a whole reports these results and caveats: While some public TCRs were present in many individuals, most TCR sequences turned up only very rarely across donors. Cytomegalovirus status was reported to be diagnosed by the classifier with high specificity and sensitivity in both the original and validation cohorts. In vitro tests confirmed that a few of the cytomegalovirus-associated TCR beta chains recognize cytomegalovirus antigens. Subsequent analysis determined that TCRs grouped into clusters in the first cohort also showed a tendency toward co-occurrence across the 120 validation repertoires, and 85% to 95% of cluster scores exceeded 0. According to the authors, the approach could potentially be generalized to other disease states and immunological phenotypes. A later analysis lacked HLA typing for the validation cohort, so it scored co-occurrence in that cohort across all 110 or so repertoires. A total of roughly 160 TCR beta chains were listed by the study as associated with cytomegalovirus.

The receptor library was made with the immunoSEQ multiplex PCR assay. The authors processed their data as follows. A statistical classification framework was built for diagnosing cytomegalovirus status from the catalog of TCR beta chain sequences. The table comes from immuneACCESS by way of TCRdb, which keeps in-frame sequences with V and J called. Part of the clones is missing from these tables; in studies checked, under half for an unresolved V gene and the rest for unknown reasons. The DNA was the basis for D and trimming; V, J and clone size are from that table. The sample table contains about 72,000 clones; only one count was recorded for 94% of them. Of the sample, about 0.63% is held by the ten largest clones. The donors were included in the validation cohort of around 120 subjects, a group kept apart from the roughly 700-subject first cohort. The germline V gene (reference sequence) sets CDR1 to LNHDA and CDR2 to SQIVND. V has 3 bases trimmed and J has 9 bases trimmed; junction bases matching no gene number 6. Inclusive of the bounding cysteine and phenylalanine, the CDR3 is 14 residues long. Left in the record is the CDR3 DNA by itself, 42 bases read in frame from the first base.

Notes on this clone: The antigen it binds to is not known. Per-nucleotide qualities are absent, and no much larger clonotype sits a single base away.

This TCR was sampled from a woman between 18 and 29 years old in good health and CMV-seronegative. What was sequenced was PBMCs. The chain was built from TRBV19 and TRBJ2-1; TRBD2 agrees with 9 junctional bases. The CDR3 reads CASSMAGRGGEQFF. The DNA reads TGTGCCAGTAGTATGGCAGGGCGGGGGGGTGAGCAGTTCTTC. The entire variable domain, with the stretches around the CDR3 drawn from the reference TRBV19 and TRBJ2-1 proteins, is DGGITQSPKYLFRKEGQNVTLSCEQNLNHDAMYWYRQDPGQGLRLIYYSQIVNDFQKGDIAEGYSVSREKKESFPLTVTSAQKNPTAFYLCASSMAGRGGEQFFGPGTRLTVL.